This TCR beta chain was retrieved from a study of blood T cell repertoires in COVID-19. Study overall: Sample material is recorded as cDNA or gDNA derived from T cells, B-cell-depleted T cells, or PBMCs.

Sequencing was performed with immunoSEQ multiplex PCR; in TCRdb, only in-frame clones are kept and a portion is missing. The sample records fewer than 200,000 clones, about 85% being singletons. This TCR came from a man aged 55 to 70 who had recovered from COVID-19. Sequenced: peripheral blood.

The CDR3: CATSSQGAGAFF. As DNA, the CDR3 is TGTGCCACCAGCAGTCAAGGGGCAGGGGCTTTCTTT. This rearrangement joins TRBV15 to TRBJ1-1, with D perhaps matching TRBD1 (5 bases). The CDR3 is 12 amino acids. V was trimmed by 3 bases and J by 11 bases, leaving 13 bases between them. The V gene's germline CDR1 is LNHNV and CDR2 YYDKDF (reference sequence).